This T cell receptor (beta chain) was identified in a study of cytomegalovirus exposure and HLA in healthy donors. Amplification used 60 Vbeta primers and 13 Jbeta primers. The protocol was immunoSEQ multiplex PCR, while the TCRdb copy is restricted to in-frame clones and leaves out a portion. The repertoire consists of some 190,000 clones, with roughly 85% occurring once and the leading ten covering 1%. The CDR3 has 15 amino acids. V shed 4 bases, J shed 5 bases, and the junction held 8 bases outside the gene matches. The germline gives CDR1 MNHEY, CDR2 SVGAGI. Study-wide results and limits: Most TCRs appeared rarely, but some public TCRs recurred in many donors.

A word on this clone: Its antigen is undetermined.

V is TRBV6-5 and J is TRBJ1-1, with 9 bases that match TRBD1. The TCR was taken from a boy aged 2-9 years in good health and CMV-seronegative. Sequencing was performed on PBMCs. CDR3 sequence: CASSWGDREMTEAFF. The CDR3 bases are TGTGCCAGCAGTTGGGGGGACAGGGAGATGACTGAAGCTTTCTTT.